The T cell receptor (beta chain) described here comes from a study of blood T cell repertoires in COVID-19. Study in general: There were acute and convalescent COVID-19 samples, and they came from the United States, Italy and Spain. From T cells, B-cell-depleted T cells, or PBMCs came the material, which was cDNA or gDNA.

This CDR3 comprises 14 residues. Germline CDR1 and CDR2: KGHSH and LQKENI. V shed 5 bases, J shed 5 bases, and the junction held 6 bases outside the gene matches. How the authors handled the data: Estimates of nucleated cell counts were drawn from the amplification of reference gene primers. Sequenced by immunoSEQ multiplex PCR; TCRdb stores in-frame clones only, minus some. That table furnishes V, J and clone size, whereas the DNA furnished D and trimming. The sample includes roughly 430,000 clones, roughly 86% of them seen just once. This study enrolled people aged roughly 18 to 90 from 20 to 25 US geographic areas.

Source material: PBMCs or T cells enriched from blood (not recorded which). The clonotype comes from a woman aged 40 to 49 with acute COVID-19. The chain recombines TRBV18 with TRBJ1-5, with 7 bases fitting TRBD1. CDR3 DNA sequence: TGTGCCAGCTCAAGGTCCGGACAGGATCAGCCCCAGCATTTT. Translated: CASSRSGQDQPQHF.